The 26 T cell receptor beta chains listed next were all sequenced from one sample in a study of T cell changes during pregnancy in multiple sclerosis. The assay was immunoSEQ multiplex PCR, and TCRdb's table has in-frame clones only and misses some. The table lists just over 50,000 clones, approximately 94% of them singletons. Sample: CD4+ T cells from peripheral blood mononuclear cells, taken in the second trimester of pregnancy. Every receptor here comes from a female donor with multiple sclerosis, enrolled in a pregnancy study.

V and J are TRBV7-2 and TRBJ2-1; D not resolved. Trimming took 4 bases from V and 3 from J, leaving 10 bases between them. CDR3 length: 14 amino acids. The germline V gene encodes CDR1 SGHTA and CDR2 FQGNSA. In nucleotides, the CDR3 is TGTGCCAGCAGCTCTCCGACACGCTACAATGAGCAGTTCTTC. Protein: CASSSPTRYNEQFF.

The chain uses TRBV18 and TRBJ2-4; 7 bases are a match to TRBD1. CDR3 length: 15 residues. J gave up 14 bases and V 5 bases, and 18 bases lay outside the gene matches. In germline, CDR1 is KGHSH, CDR2 LQKENI. CDR3 sequence reads: CASSYWDSGTRIKYF. The CDR3 bases are TGTGCCAGCTCATACTGGGACAGCGGAACTAGGATTAAGTACTTC.

V usage is TRBV27 and J usage is TRBJ1-5; 9 bases are a match to TRBD1. Germline V gene sequence: CDR1 MNHEY, CDR2 SMNVEV (reference sequence). The CDR3 loop spans 15 amino acids. With V trimmed by 5 bases and J by 6 bases, 8 bases remained unmatched. CDR3 nucleotide sequence: TGTGCCAGCAGTCCCGACAGGGGGGCAGGTCAGCCCCAGCATTTT. This codes for CASSPDRGAGQPQHF.

The rearrangement uses TRBV2 and TRBJ1-5, with 9 bases matching TRBD1. Germline V CDR1 and CDR2: SNHLY, FYNNEI. There are 15 residues in the CDR3. With V trimmed by 8 bases and J by 3 bases, 8 bases remained unmatched. CDR3 loop: CASVSTGGSNQPQHF. DNA of the CDR3: TGTGCCAGCGTGTCAACAGGGGGCTCCAATCAGCCCCAGCATTTT. Full variable domain (missing parts from reference TRBV2 and TRBJ1-5): EPEVTQTPSHQVTQMGQEVILRCVPISNHLYFYWYRQILGQKVEFLVSFYNNEISEKSEIFDDQFSVERPDGSNFTLKIRSTKLEDSAMYFCASVSTGGSNQPQHFGDGTRLSIL.

The rearrangement joins TRBV9 to TRBJ2-3, with 8 bases lining up with TRBD2. CDR3 length: 16 amino acids. The J segment lost 3 bases and the V segment lost 0 bases, leaving 6 bases of the junction unmatched. The germline gives CDR1 SGDLS, CDR2 YYNGEE. CDR3 region: CASSVGTGGVTDTQYF. Here the CDR3 DNA reads TGTGCCAGCAGCGTAGGTACCGGGGGGGTTACAGATACGCAGTATTTT.

The rearrangement uses TRBV27 and TRBJ1-2, with D tentatively TRBD1 (6 bases). CDR1 MNHEY and CDR2 SMNVEV come from the germline V gene (reference sequence). The CDR3 is made up of 18 amino acids. V lost 0 bases and J lost 5, with 22 bases in between. The CDR3 nucleotides are TGTGCCAGCAGTTTATCGCGGCAGGGGCGCACCCGGCCTTATGGCTACACCTTC. As protein: CASSLSRQGRTRPYGYTF.

The chain recombines TRBV6-6 with TRBJ2-5; a weak D match, TRBD2 (6 bases). Germline V lookup: CDR1 MNHNY, CDR2 SVGAGI (reference sequence). This CDR3 comprises 14 residues. Trimming took 1 base from V and 4 from J, leaving 10 bases between them. The CDR3 coding sequence is TGTGCCAGCAGTTACTTGACTAGTGGAGAGACCCAGTACTTC. It encodes CASSYLTSGETQYF.

The chain recombines TRBV30 with TRBJ1-4, with 9 bases matching TRBD1. Unmatched junction bases numbered 7, after V lost 6 bases and J lost 8 bases. CDR1 is GTSNPN, CDR2 SVGIG, per germline (reference sequence). This CDR3 has 13 amino acids. The CDR3: CACAGQGREKLFF. The CDR3 DNA reads TGTGCCTGTGCGGGACAGGGCAGGGAAAAACTGTTTTTT.

This sequence joins TRBV6-5 and TRBJ1-2; TRBD1 matches at 8 bases. V gave up 5 bases and J gave up 5 bases; unmatched junction bases: 10. The length of the CDR3 is 15 residues. The V gene's germline CDR1 is MNHEY and CDR2 SVGAGI. The CDR3 coding sequence is TGTGCCAGCAGTATCCAGGGGGCTGACTTGTATGGCTACACCTTC. Protein: CASSIQGADLYGYTF.

The chain couples TRBV7-9 to TRBJ2-3, with 9 bases lining up with TRBD2. Germline loops: CDR1 SEHNR, CDR2 FQNEAQ (reference sequence). The CDR3 spans 15 residues. V trimming: 3 bases; J trimming: 6 bases; junction bases outside the gene matches: 7. The CDR3 bases are TGTGCCAGCAGCTTGCGCGGGGGGGGCCGGGATACGCAGTATTTT. Amino acids: CASSLRGGGRDTQYF.

The chain couples TRBV2 to TRBJ2-7; TRBD1 matches at 7 bases. Unmatched junction bases numbered 2, after V lost 6 bases and J lost 0 bases. The CDR3 contains 13 residues. Germline loops: CDR1 SNHLY, CDR2 FYNNEI. CDR3 sequence (DNA): TGTGCCAGCAGAGGGGACAGCTCCTACGAGCAGTACTTC. It translates to CASRGDSSYEQYF.

This clone appeared once. V is TRBV7-2 and J is TRBJ2-2; D uncertain. Trimming cost V 1 base and J 2 bases, with 5 bases left between them. In germline, CDR1 is SGHTA, CDR2 FQGNSA. The CDR3 extends over 14 amino acids. CDR3 protein: CASSLGGNTGELFF. The CDR3 bases are TGTGCCAGCAGCTTAGGAGGAAACACCGGGGAGCTGTTTTTT.

This clone was counted once. The chain couples TRBV10-3 to TRBJ1-3; possibly TRBD1 for D (5 bases). V lost 5 bases to trimming and J lost 0 bases, with 11 bases between them. From germline, CDR1 is ENHRY and CDR2 SYGVKD. This CDR3 is 15 amino acids long. The CDR3 DNA is TGTGCCATCAGTATGGACAACCGCTCTGGAAACACCATATATTTT. It yields the protein CAISMDNRSGNTIYF.

In DNA form, the CDR3 reads TGTGCCAGCAGTTCACGGACAGGGCTGGACACCATATATTTT. The encoded protein is CASSSRTGLDTIYF. This chain links TRBV6-5 with TRBJ1-3; the match to TRBD1 covers 8 bases. V trimming: 4 bases; J trimming: 8 bases; junction bases outside the gene matches: 7. The germline CDR1 and CDR2 sequences are MNHEY and SVGAGI. The CDR3 is made up of 14 amino acids.

The chain employs TRBV5-4 and TRBJ2-5; 7 bases are shared with TRBD1. Germline V gene sequence: CDR1 SGHNT, CDR2 YYREEE (reference sequence). Trimming cost V 2 bases and J 5 bases; bases outside gene matches: 6. The CDR3 is made up of 14 amino acids. DNA for the CDR3: TGTGCCAGCAGCTTACAGGGGCGGAAGGAGACCCAGTACTTC. It translates to CASSLQGRKETQYF.

The chain has TRBV7-2 and TRBJ2-1; 9 bases agree with TRBD2. V lost 2 bases to trimming and J lost 9 bases; unmatched junction nucleotides: 8. This CDR3 is 15 amino acids long. Germline CDR1 and CDR2: SGHTA and FQGNSA. This chain's CDR3 is CASSLKSGGFGEQFF. The CDR3 DNA is TGTGCCAGCAGCTTAAAAAGCGGGGGGTTTGGTGAGCAGTTCTTC.

V gene TRBV21-1 combines with J gene TRBJ2-7; the DNA was not compared with TRBD1, the D call given in the table. TRBV21-1 is a documented pseudogene. This CDR3 has 16 amino acids. CDR3 in DNA: TGTGCCAGCAGAGAATTAGAAACAGGGGGGACCTACGAGCAGTACTTC. It codes for CASRELETGGTYEQYF.

The CDR3 bases are TGTGCCTGGAGCGCGGGACGGTTGAACACTGAAGCTTTCTTT. It codes for CAWSAGRLNTEAFF. The genes are TRBV30 and TRBJ1-1, with TRBD1 as a possible D gene (5 bases). Trimming took off 3 bases at V and 0 bases at J, with 11 bases between the two ends. Germline V gives CDR1 GTSNPN, CDR2 SVGIG (reference sequence). The CDR3 loop spans 14 amino acids.

This sequence joins TRBV27 and TRBJ1-2, with TRBD1 matching 7 bases. J was trimmed by 0 bases and V by 5 bases; bases with no gene match: 6. From germline, CDR1 is MNHEY and CDR2 SMNVEV (reference sequence). The CDR3 is made up of 15 amino acids. CDR3 DNA: TGTGCCAGCAGTCTAACAGGGGCTCCTAACTATGGCTACACCTTC. Protein product: CASSLTGAPNYGYTF.

V is TRBV5-4 and J is TRBJ1-3; the match to TRBD1 covers 7 bases. The ends lost 0 bases at V and 10 bases at J; junction bases unmatched: 7. Germline values: CDR1 SGHNT, CDR2 YYREEE (reference sequence). The CDR3 loop spans 14 amino acids. The CDR3, as DNA: TGTGCCAGCAGCTTGGAAGGGGGCAGAGGTACCATATATTTT. The encoded protein is CASSLEGGRGTIYF.

This clone occurred once. This chain uses TRBV6-1 with TRBJ1-1; no clear D gene. The CDR3 is 12 amino acids. The V gene's germline CDR1 is MNHNS and CDR2 SASEGT. The ends were cut back, 2 bases at V and 1 base at J, with 2 bases in the middle. In DNA form, the CDR3 reads TGTGCCAGCAGTGAACGGAACACTGAAGCTTTCTTT. This translates into CASSERNTEAFF.

This chain connects TRBV7-9 to TRBJ1-2; 7 bases are a match to TRBD1. V shed 0 bases, J shed 3 bases, and the junction held 1 base outside the gene matches. Germline CDR1 reads SEHNR; CDR2 reads FQNEAQ (reference sequence). The CDR3 contains 14 residues. In nucleotides, the CDR3 is TGTGCCAGCAGCTTAGCAGGGACAGACTATGGCTACACCTTC. It yields the protein CASSLAGTDYGYTF.

CDR3 bases: TGTGCCAGCAGTGACTCCGTTAATTCACCCCTCCACTTT. Translating it yields CASSDSVNSPLHF. This chain connects TRBV2 to TRBJ1-6; D is ambiguous. Trimming took 3 bases from V and 6 from J, leaving 6 bases between them. CDR1 is SNHLY, CDR2 FYNNEI, per germline. This CDR3 comprises 13 residues.

The rearrangement joins TRBV7-2 to TRBJ2-1; 9 positions agree with TRBD1. From germline, CDR1 is SGHTA and CDR2 FQGNSA. Trimming at V came to 9 bases and at J to 7 bases, leaving 10 bases not matched to a gene. This CDR3 has 14 amino acids. This CDR3 reads CASWEGQGSNEQFF. CDR3 in DNA: TGTGCCAGTTGGGAGGGACAGGGTAGTAATGAGCAGTTCTTC.

This clone appeared once. The V call is TRBV7-9, the J call TRBJ1-5; the D gene is possibly TRBD1 (5 bases). V dropped 1 base and J dropped 10 bases, with 23 bases sitting between them. The CDR3 runs 17 residues. Germline V gives CDR1 SEHNR, CDR2 FQNEAQ (reference sequence). The CDR3 protein is CASSLGGSQGRGGPQHF. Written as DNA, the CDR3 is TGTGCCAGCAGCTTAGGAGGCTCCCAGGGACGGGGAGGTCCCCAGCATTTT.

This chain links TRBV9 with TRBJ2-1; TRBD2 matches 9 bases. The V and J ends lost 0 bases and 8 bases, in that order; junction bases with no gene match: 6. CDR3 size: 15 residues. Germline loops: CDR1 SGDLS, CDR2 YYNGEE. The CDR3 protein is CASSVVAGGHDEQFF. CDR3 DNA sequence: TGTGCCAGCAGCGTAGTTGCGGGGGGGCACGATGAGCAGTTCTTC.